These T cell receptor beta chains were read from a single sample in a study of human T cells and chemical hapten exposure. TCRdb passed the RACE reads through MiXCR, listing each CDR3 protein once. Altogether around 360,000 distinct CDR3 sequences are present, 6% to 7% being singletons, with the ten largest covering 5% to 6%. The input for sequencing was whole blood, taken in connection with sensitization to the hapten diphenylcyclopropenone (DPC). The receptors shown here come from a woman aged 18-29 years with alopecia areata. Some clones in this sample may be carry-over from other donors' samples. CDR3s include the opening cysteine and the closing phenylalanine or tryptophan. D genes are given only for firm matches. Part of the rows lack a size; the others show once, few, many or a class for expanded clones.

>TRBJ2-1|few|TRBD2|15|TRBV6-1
TGTGCCAGCAGTGAAGGTGCCCTTCCGACGGGGGGTGTGAGCTTC
CASSEGALPTGGVSF
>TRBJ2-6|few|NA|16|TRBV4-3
TGCGCCAGCAGCCGGGGGCCCCGCTCGGGGGCCAACGTCCTGACTTTC
CASSRGPRSGANVLTF
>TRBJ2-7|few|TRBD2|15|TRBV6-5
TGTGCCAGCAGTTCCAGACTAGCGGGCTCCTACGAGCAGTACTTC
CASSSRLAGSYEQYF
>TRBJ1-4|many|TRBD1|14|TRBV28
TGTGCCAGCAGTCCCCGGACAGGATACGAAAAACTGTTTTTT
CASSPRTGYEKLFF
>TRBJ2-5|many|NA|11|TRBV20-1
TGCAGTGCTAGAGTCGGGCAGGCGGGGTACTTC
CSARVGQAGYF
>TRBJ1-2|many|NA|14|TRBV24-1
TGTGCCACCAGTGATTCTGGGACGGACTATGGCTACACCTTC
CATSDSGTDYGYTF
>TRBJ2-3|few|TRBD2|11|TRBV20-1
TGCAGTGCCCCACTAGCGACTACGCAGTATTTT
CSAPLATTQYF
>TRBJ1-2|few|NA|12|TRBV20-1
TGCAGTGCTAGTTCCCCGGACATGTCCTACACCTTC
CSASSPDMSYTF
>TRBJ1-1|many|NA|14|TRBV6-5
TGTGCCAGCAAAGGTGAGGGGTCTCGGACTGAAGCTTTCTTT
CASKGEGSRTEAFF
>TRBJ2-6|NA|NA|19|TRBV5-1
TGCGCCAGCAGCTTGCGTTTCTTGGGAAGTTCCCCCGGGGCCAACGTCCTGACTTTC
CASSLRFLGSSPGANVLTF
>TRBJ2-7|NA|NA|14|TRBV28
TGTGCCAGCAGTTTAACCCCTAGCTACTACGAGCAGTACTTC
CASSLTPSYYEQYF
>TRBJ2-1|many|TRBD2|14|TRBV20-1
TGCAGTGCTAACGGGGGGTCCCCATACAATGAGCAGTTCTTC
CSANGGSPYNEQFF
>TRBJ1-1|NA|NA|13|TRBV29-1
TGCAGCGTTGAGACAGATAAGAACACTGAAGCTTTCTTT
CSVETDKNTEAFF
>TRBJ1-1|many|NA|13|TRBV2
TGTGCCAGCAGTGAAGGCCTAGGGGTTGAAGCTTTCTTT
CASSEGLGVEAFF
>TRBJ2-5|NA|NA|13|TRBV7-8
TGTGCCAGCAGCTTAGGCCATCAAGAGACCCAGTACTTC
CASSLGHQETQYF
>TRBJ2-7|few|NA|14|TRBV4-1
TGCGCCAGCAGCCTCGAAACGCTCGCCTACGAGCAGTACTTC
CASSLETLAYEQYF
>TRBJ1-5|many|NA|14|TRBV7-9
TGTGCCAGCAGCCAGGGTAGCGGGCGTCAGCCCCAGCATTTT
CASSQGSGRQPQHF
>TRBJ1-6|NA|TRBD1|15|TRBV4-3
TGCGCCAGCAGCCGATCCACAGGGGGGGATTCACCCCTCCACTTT
CASSRSTGGDSPLHF
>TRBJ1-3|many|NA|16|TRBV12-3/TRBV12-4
TGTGCCAGCAGTTTTATATCAGGTTACTCTGGAAACACCATATATTTT
CASSFISGYSGNTIYF
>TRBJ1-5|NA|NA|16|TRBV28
TGTGCCAGCGGACGGACACTGACCGGCTCCAATCAGCCCCAGCATTTT
CASGRTLTGSNQPQHF
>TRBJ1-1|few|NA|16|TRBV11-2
TGTGCCAGCAGCTTAGGGAGGGGCAGAGGTAACACTGAAGCTTTCTTT
CASSLGRGRGNTEAFF
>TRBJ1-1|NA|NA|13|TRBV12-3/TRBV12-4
TGTGCCAGCAGTTTAGGGGATGTCCCTGAAGCTTTCTTT
CASSLGDVPEAFF
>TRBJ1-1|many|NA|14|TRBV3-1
TGTGCCAGCAGCCAAGCTTATCAGGACGAAGAAGCTTTCTTT
CASSQAYQDEEAFF
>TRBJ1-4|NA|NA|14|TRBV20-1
TGCAGTGCTAGACGGGGGAACAATAATGAAAAACTGTTTTTT
CSARRGNNNEKLFF
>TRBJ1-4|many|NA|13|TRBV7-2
TGTGCCAGCAAAACTCCAACTAATGAAAAACTGTTTTTT
CASKTPTNEKLFF
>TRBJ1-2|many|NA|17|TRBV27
TGTGCCAGCAAGGCCCTCATAACAGCTAACCTTAAATATGGCTACACCTTC
CASKALITANLKYGYTF
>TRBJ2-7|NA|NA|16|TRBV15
TGTGCCACCAGCAGTCCCCCGGGGATCTGGGGCTACGAGCAGTACTTC
CATSSPPGIWGYEQYF
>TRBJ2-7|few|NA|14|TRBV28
TGTGCCAGCAGTCCCCCGAGCAGGGCGTACGAGCAGTACTTC
CASSPPSRAYEQYF
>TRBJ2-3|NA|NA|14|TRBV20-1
TGCAGTGCTTGGAGGGGGGCTAGCACAGATACGCAGTATTTT
CSAWRGASTDTQYF
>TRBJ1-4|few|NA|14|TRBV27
TGTGCCAGCAGTTTAGGCAGGGACGGAGAAAAACTGTTTTTT
CASSLGRDGEKLFF
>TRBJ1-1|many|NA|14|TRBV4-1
TGCGCCAGCAGCCCCCCGAATACGGGGAGAGAAGCTTTCTTT
CASSPPNTGREAFF
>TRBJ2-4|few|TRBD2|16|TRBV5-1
TGCGCCAGCAGCCTTAGCGGGGGGGCCCCCAAAAACATTCAGTACTTC
CASSLSGGAPKNIQYF
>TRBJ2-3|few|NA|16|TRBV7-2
TGTGCCAGCAGCTTAGAAATGGGGGGAGCTGCAGATACGCAGTATTTT
CASSLEMGGAADTQYF
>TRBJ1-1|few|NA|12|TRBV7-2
TGTGCCAGCAGCTTAGTTCAGGGTTCAGCTTTCTTT
CASSLVQGSAFF
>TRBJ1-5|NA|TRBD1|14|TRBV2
TGTGCCAGCAGTGAAAGGGGGCCATTTCAGCCCCAGCATTTT
CASSERGPFQPQHF
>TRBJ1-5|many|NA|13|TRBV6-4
TGTGCCAGCAGTGTGGGTCCACAAGGGCCCCAGCATTTT
CASSVGPQGPQHF
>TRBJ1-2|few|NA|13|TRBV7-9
TGTGCCAGCAGCGGCGGGACACTGTATGGCTACACCTTC
CASSGGTLYGYTF
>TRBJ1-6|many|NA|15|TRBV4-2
TGTGCCAGCAGCCCTGGTACCCTCCTAAATTCACCCCTCCACTTT
CASSPGTLLNSPLHF
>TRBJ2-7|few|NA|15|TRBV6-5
TGTGCCAGCAGTTACGGATCGGACTCGACCTACGAGCAGTACTTC
CASSYGSDSTYEQYF
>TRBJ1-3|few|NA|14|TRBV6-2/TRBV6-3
TGTGCCAGCAGTTACTACGGGACTGGAAACACCATATATTTT
CASSYYGTGNTIYF
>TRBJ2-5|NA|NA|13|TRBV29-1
TGCAGCGTTGAGCGTGGACAGCCACGGACCCAGTACTTC
CSVERGQPRTQYF
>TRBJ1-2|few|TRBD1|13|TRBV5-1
TGCGCCAGCAGCCAAGCCACAGGGGATGGCTACACCTTC
CASSQATGDGYTF
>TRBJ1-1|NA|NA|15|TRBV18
TGTGCCAGCTCACCTCTCGGGGACCTGGTCACTGAAGCTTTCTTT
CASSPLGDLVTEAFF
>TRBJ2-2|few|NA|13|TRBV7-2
TGTGCCAGCTCCGGGACCGGAGCCGCTGTCCTGTTTTTT
CASSGTGAAVLFF
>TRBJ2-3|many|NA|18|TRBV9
TGTGCCAGCAGCGCGGGGGACTTAGGAATATCTAGCACAGATACGCAGTATTTT
CASSAGDLGISSTDTQYF
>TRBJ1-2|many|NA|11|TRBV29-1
TGCAGCGTTGAAGAAGACTATGGCTACACCTTC
CSVEEDYGYTF
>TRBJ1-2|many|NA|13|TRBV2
TGTGCCAGCAGTGTTTCAGGGAACTATGGCTACACCTTC
CASSVSGNYGYTF
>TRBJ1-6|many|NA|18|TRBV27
TGTGCCAGCAGGATGGACACCAACCCCTTTCTAGATAATTCACCCCTCCACTTT
CASRMDTNPFLDNSPLHF